The T cell receptor beta chain described here comes from a study of immune evolution from preneoplasia to lung adenocarcinoma (dated by TCRdb to about 2021). Regarding the research as a whole: HLA loss of heterozygosity was found in less than 8% of AIS, roughly 16% of MIA and under 40% of ADC lesions, and in no AAH lesions. The study combined immune gene expression, TCR sequencing and multiplex immunofluorescence to profile immune contexture across lung adenocarcinoma precursors and invasive adenocarcinoma. In total, the cohort included roughly 49 patients with pulmonary nodules, all of whom underwent surgical resection. Resected precursor lesions (AAH, AIS, MIA) and invasive adenocarcinomas were compared against paired morphologically normal lung tissue. Sample size was determined by specimen availability and not by a prior power calculation. POLYSOLVER was used to infer class I HLA alleles from exome data, and LOHHLA was used to detect allele-specific HLA loss. According to the study, about 100 samples were used for TCR sequencing. A total of some 51 patients contributed TCR sequencing data. Whole exome sequencing and methylation data from the same cohort of nodules were integrated with the immune data.

The CDR3 runs 13 amino acids, cysteine and phenylalanine included. This entry keeps only the CDR3 DNA: 39 bases, framed from base 1. Between the V and J ends, shortened by 5 bases and 9 bases respectively, the junction contains 16 bases. Sequences SGHAT (CDR1) and FQNNGV (CDR2) are obtained from the germline V gene. Comment on this clone: It lacks a known antigen. Base qualities are not at hand, and no much larger clone is one base apart.

Between 2014 and 2017, the patients underwent resection in either Japan or China. Histologic diagnosis of each case was confirmed independently by two lung cancer pathologists on H&E slides. Premalignant or tumor cells were enriched for nucleic acid extraction by macro-dissection performed after pathologic assessment. FFPE tissue was used for DNA isolation with the AllPrep DNA/RNA FFPE Kit. Summary of the overall study and its limitations: The highest clonality was observed in normal lung, whereas higher T cell density and diversity but lower clonality appeared to be present in later-stage lesions. The highest T cell clonality was observed in KRAS-mutant nodules compared with EGFR-mutant or double wild-type lesions. Top T cell clone frequencies were highest in normal lung and appeared to decrease progressively from AAH through AIS, MIA and invasive adenocarcinoma. The findings reflected association rather than direct causation, and larger cohorts with long-term follow-up and longitudinal biopsies were considered necessary. Because every patient came from Japan and China, how well the results apply to Western populations was uncertain.

Using the immunoSEQ hsTCRbeta Kit, TCR beta CDR3 regions were sequenced from DNA. In the paper's pipeline: The ImmunoSEQ Analyzer was used to analyse the TCR sequencing data. T cell clonality was defined as 1 minus Pielou's evenness, calculated on productive rearrangements. T cell diversity was measured with the inverse Simpson index on productive templates. T cell density was TCR beta template counts normalized to usable DNA, estimated by amplifying and sequencing housekeeping genes. TCR metrics were compared across histologic stages using two-sided Kruskal-Wallis tests. This is the immuneACCESS table as TCRdb keeps it, with only in-frame sequences that have V and J called. A part of the clones is gone; compared with another copy, unresolved V genes explain less than half, and the rest is unexplained. V and J calls and clone size are those listed in that table; D and trimming were worked out from the DNA. The sample includes 7,500 to 10,000 clones, with over 60% observed a single time. The top ten clonotypes cover about 5% of the sample.

This receptor was obtained from a person aged 65-85 years with lung adenocarcinoma. Some clones in this sample may be carry-over from other donors' samples. The sequence joins TRBV11-2 to TRBJ1-1; 5 matching bases give a weak D call of TRBD1. Sequenced material: FFPE minimally invasive lung adenocarcinoma tissue. The sample's cell subset or site label is to be understood as: micro-invasive lung adenocarcinoma (MIA). The CDR3 in this case is CASSPGGRVKAFF. The bases read TGTGCCAGCAGCCCGGGGGGTAGGGTTAAAGCTTTCTTT.